This T cell receptor (beta chain) was found in a study of cytomegalovirus exposure and HLA in healthy donors (dated by TCRdb to about 2017). Broadly, across the study: An earlier analysis of some 620 of the donors reported about 260 Gb of sequence data and approximately 120 million unique TCR beta sequences obtained from about 200 million T cells. The study used immunosequencing to profile the T cell repertoires of some 600 subjects and linked those repertoires to cytomegalovirus serostatus. Every repertoire in the discovery cohort had been generated on one and the same sequencing platform. Four to six DR-DQ haplotypes were handled as single units for association and clustering, since linkage in the cohort was strong. Of the 300 to 450 genotyped donors, 81% were placed in the genetic ancestry cluster associated with self-reported Caucasian donors. The study was designed to test whether signatures of past pathogen exposure could be identified by cataloging public T cell receptors. Rather than using new phenotypic data, the later analysis identified candidate immune exposures from TCR beta sequences and from how often those sequences occurred across donors. Donor age, sex, ethnicity and CMV serostatus were collected together with the repertoire data. In an earlier analysis of over 550 of the donors, high-throughput TCR beta sequencing was used to judge whether each TCR beta V gene segment behaved as functional or pseudogenic. A later analysis re-examined previously published TCR beta repertoires from around 670 donors and added high-resolution HLA genotyping to investigate patterns of TCR occurrence. Along with the approximately 670-subject first cohort, a separate validation cohort of over a hundred different subjects was used. Approximately 310 gigabases of sequencing data and roughly 81 million unique TCR sequences made up an early release that covered around 640 HLA-typed donors. The number of donors typed differed by locus, with about 629-630 for A, B, C, DRB1 and DQB1, 522 for DQA1, 606 for DPA1, and some 470 for DPB1. Among 398 genotyped donors of the cohort, an average of roughly 230,000 unique TCR beta nucleotide sequences was sequenced per donor, of which 15% to 20% were non-productive. Class I and class II HLA loci were covered by the typing at four-digit resolution. The study combined high-throughput TCR immunosequencing, statistical association of individual TCRs with disease status, and machine learning to predict cytomegalovirus infection status. Genome-wide SNP genotypes for about 60% of the roughly 700 donors were used in a later genetic analysis, which treated that subset as a discovery cohort. Overall study outcomes, separate from this receptor: It was suggested by the authors that the approach could potentially be generalized to other disease states and immunological phenotypes. In a later analysis, several top co-occurrence clusters were reported to appear linked to parvovirus B19, influenza, CMV and Epstein-Barr virus. Because HLA typing was unavailable for some donors at each locus, only the typed subset was used in association tests. In the study, around 150 TCR beta chains were listed as associated with cytomegalovirus. Linkage disequilibrium might explain the correlated functional status among segregating V segments, but an unknown experimental factor could not be ruled out. In an earlier analysis of about 600 of the donors, most TCR beta V segments appeared in productive rearrangements about 90% or about 30% of the time, broadly matching IMGT annotations. Some IMGT-functional V segments, including TRBV6-2 and TRBV6-3, could not be told apart with the 87-base-pair reads, so those segments were excluded. Most CMV-associated TCR beta chains appeared to be HLA-restricted in a later analysis, and the HLA associations seemed to be driven largely by CMV exposure. In a later analysis, TCR association rates were found to vary across HLA loci, with the most associated TCRs seen for DRB1 alleles and the fewest for HLA-C alleles. The earlier analysis of around 600 of the donors excluded some 16 rarely observed V segments, including chromosome 9 orphons, because counts were too low. When HLA alleles, especially DR and DQ, strongly co-occurred, TCR associations were difficult to assign to individual alleles. Compared with equally common non-associated chains, HLA-associated TCR beta chains in a later analysis were more clonally expanded and had lower generation probabilities. In a later genetic analysis, a missense DCLRE1C variant was associated with V-gene and J-gene trimming of TCR beta chains, and the association was replicated in an independent cohort. Three of the identified cytomegalovirus-associated TCR beta chains were confirmed in vitro to be specific for cytomegalovirus antigens. Across donors, most TCR sequences were observed very rarely, whereas some public TCRs were present in many individuals. A cluster of highly shared sequence variants was judged likely to represent a technical artifact of the sequencing pipeline. Only TCR beta chains were sequenced in this cohort, and the absence of alpha or paired-chain data limited detectable features. Cytomegalovirus status was reported to be diagnosed by the classifier with high specificity and sensitivity in both the original and validation cohorts. CMV serostatus was the only immune exposure information available for the cohort. Specific HLA alleles were associated with 15,000 to 20,000 TCR beta sequences at a false discovery rate of 0.05 in a later analysis. Roughly uniform sequencing depth across donors was assumed in presence/absence analyses, although this assumption may not hold. A further reported finding was that TCR beta sequences accurately predicted the HLA-A and HLA-B alleles for most subjects in the first cohort. In a later genetic analysis, fewer N-insertions in productive TCRs were reported among donors in an Asian-associated ancestry cluster than the roughly 670-donor mean.

The cohort comprised fewer than 700 healthy bone marrow donors. All cohort members were sampled while nominally healthy, although unrecorded immune exposures were likely present. The donor was CMV seronegative and was included in the group of about 350 seronegative cohort members. A peripheral blood sample was provided by each donor, and peripheral blood mononuclear cells were used for TCR beta sequencing. Genomic DNA was extracted from the blood cell samples with the Qiagen DNeasy Blood Extraction Kit. To prepare the library, the immunoSEQ multiplex PCR assay was applied. The multiplex PCR relied on a mix of 60 forward primers for TCR Vbeta segments and 13 reverse primers for TCR Jbeta segments. A multiplex PCR assay on genomic DNA amplified the CDR3 region of rearranged TCR beta genes. Amplified TCR beta libraries were sequenced as 87-base-pair reads on the Illumina HiSeq System. As for how the authors treated the data: A later analysis tallied around 80 million unique TCR beta chains across the 666 repertoires, and some 12 million of those chains were shared by two or more donors. Raw reads were error-corrected and collapsed into unique sequences by a nearest-neighbor algorithm in which closely related sequences were merged to remove PCR and sequencing errors. V, D and J gene segments were assigned by aligning CDR3 sequences to IMGT reference sequences. For a sequence to be retained, a match of at least six nucleotides was required to both a V gene segment and a J gene segment. Rearrangements were called productive when the CDR3 lacked stop codons and stayed in frame with V and J; all others were non-productive. Following IMGT convention, CDR3 was defined as the stretch from the second conserved V-encoded cysteine to the conserved J-encoded phenylalanine. In an earlier analysis of just under 600 of the donors, sequences lacking an unambiguous match to a single V gene segment were excluded. In an earlier analysis of a few hundred of the donors, V segments were called functional above 56.7% productive rearrangements and were called segregating when the between-donor standard deviation exceeded 5%. A statistical classification framework was developed to diagnose cytomegalovirus status using the catalog of TCR beta chain sequences. V and J gene assignment, in a later analysis, came from comparing TCR nucleotide sequences with IMGT/GENE-DB human TR gene sequences. The TCRdist pipeline was used in a later analysis to assign CDR3 sequences and most-parsimonious VDJ recombination scenarios. In a later analysis, each TCR beta chain was defined by its CDR3 amino acid sequence together with its V-gene family, and reads lacking a unique V-gene family were excluded. In a later analysis, fewer than 650 highly shared, low-generation-probability nucleotide sequences were removed to address suspected cross-contamination and a sequencing artifact. For each public chain, a later analysis derived a clonal expansion index from normalized ranks of inferred template counts within each repertoire. A later analysis computed generation probabilities with a VDJ recombination model fitted to out-of-frame rearrangements, and checked the results against IGoR. In a later analysis, TCR-TCR, TCR-HLA and TCR-CMV co-occurrence was scored with hypergeometric tests, and a repertoire-size bias correction was applied to TCR pairs. In a later analysis, false discovery rates were estimated by permuting HLA or CMV assignments 20 times. In a later analysis, co-occurring TCRs were grouped using DBSCAN, and TCRdist sequence similarity was added for clustering within HLA-allele-positive subsets. For co-occurrence clustering, repertoires with fewer than 30,000 or more than 120,000 public chains were excluded, along with roughly 5 repertoires with anomalous nucleotide sharing. What TCRdb holds here is the immuneACCESS table cut down to in-frame rearrangements. Part of the clones is not present; checked against another copy, under half of the missing clones reflect an unresolved V gene, and the others are unexplained. That table supplies the V and J calls and clone size; D and trimming were determined from the DNA. In this sample the table shows around 120,000 clones, around 81% of which occur a single time. Together, the top ten hold 0.6% to 0.7% of the sample.

Points on this clone: Its target antigen remains unknown. No base-level quality is on record; no much larger clone is a single base apart.

From the cysteine up to the phenylalanine, the CDR3 has a length of 16 residues. Of the read, only the CDR3 DNA is kept; its 48 bases are in frame from base 1. V is reduced by 2 bases and J by 2 bases, leaving a spacing of 12 bases between them. Sequences SEHNR (CDR1) and FQNEAQ (CDR2) are obtained from the germline V gene (reference sequence). Input material: PBMCs. The sequence was obtained from a man aged 18-30 years in good health and CMV-seronegative. In this chain, TRBV7-9 is recombined with TRBJ1-4; a weak D assignment points to TRBD1 (6 bases agree). CDR3 loop: CASSLSGDKTNEKLFF. The nucleotide sequence reads TGTGCCAGCAGCTTAAGCGGGGACAAGACTAATGAAAAACTGTTTTTT.